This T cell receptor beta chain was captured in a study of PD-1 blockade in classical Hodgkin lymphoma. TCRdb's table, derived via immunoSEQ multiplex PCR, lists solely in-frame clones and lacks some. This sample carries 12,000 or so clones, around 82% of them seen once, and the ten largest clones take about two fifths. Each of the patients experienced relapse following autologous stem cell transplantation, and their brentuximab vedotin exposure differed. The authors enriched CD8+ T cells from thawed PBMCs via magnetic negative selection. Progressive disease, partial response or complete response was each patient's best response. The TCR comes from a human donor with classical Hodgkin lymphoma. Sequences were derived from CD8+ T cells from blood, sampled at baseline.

CDR3 bases: TGTGCCAGCAGCTTGGTCCCAGATACGCAGTATTTT. Translating it yields CASSLVPDTQYF. This sequence joins TRBV5-5 and TRBJ2-3; D uncertain. CDR3 size: 12 residues. The V end was cut by 0 bases, the J end by 4 bases, with 3 bases between. Germline V CDR1 and CDR2: SGHKS, YYEKEE (reference sequence).